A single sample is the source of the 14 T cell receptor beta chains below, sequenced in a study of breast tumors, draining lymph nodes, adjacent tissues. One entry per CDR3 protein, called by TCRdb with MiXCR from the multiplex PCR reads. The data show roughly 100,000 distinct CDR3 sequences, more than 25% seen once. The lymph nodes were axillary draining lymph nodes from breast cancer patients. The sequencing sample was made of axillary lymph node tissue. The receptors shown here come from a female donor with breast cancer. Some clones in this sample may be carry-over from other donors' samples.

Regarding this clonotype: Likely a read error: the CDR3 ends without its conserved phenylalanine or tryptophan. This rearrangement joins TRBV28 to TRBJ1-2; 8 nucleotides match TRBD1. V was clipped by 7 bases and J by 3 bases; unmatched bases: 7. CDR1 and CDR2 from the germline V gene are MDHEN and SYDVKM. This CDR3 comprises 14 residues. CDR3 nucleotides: TGTGCCAGCAAGATAGGGACAGGAGACTATGGCTACACCATC. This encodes CASKIGTGDYGYTI.

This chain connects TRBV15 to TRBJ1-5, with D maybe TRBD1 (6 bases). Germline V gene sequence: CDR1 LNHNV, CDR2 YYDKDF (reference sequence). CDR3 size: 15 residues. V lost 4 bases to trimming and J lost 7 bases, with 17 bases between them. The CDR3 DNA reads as TGTGCCACCAGCAAAACAGGGAACAGGAACCAGCCCCAGCATTTT. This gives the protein CATSKTGNRNQPQHF.

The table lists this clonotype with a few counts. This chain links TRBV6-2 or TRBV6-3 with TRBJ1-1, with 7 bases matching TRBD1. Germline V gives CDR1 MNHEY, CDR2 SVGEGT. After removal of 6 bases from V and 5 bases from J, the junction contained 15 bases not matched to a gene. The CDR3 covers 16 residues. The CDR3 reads CASRRSGTVGLTEAFF. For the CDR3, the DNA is TGTGCCAGCAGACGGTCCGGGACAGTGGGTCTAACTGAAGCTTTCTTT.

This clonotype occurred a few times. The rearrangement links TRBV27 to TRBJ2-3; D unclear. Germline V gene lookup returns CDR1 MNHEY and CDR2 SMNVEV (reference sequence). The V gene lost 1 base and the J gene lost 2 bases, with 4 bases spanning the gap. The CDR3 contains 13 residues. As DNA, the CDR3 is TGTGCCAGCAGTTTATGGATCACAGATACGCAGTATTTT. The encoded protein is CASSLWITDTQYF.

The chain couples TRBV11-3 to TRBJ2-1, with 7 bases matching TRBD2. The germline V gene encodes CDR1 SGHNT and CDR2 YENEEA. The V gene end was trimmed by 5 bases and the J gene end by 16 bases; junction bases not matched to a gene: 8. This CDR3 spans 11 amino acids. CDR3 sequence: CASSRQGGQFF. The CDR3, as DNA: TGTGCCAGCAGCCGGCAGGGAGGGCAATTCTTC.

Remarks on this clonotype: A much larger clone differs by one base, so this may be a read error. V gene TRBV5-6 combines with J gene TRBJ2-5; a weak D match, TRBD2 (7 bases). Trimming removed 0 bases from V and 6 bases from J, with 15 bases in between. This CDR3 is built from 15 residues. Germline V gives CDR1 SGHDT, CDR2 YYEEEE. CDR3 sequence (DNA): TGTGCCAGCAGCTTGGGACGGGGGGCGAGGCAGACCCAGTACTTC. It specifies CASSLGRGARQTQYF.

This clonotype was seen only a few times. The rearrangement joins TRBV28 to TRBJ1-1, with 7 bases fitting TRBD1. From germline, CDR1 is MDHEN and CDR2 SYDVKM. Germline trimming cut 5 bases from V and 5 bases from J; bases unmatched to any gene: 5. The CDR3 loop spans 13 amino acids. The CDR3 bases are TGTGCCAGCAGTGCGACAGGGTGGACTGAAGCTTTCTTT. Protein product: CASSATGWTEAFF.

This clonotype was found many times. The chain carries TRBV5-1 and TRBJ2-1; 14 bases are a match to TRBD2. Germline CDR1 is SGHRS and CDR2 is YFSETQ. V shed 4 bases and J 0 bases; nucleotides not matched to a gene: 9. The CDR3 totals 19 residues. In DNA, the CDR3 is TGCGCCAGCAGCATAGGACTAGCGGGAGGTCCGAGCTCCTACAATGAGCAGTTCTTC. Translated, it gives CASSIGLAGGPSSYNEQFF.

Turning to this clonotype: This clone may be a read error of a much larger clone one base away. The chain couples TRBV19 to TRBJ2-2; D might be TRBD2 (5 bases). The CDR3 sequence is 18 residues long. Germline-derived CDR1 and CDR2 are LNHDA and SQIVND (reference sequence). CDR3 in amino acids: CASSIAAHWDRGTGEPFF. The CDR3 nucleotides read TGTGCCAGTAGTATAGCCGCCCACTGGGATCGCGGCACCGGGGAGCCGTTTTTT.

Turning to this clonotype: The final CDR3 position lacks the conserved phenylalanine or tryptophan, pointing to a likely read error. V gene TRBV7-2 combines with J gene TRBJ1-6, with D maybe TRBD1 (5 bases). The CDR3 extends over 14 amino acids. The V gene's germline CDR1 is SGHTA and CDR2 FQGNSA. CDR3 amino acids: CASSYGTLNPPLHI. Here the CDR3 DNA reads TGTGCCAGCAGTTATGGGACCCTTAATCCACCCCTCCACATT.

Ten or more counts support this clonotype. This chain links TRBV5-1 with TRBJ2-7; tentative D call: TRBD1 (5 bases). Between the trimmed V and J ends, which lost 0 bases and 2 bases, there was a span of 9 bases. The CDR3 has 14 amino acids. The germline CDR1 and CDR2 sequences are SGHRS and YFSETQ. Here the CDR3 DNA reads TGCGCCAGCAGCTTGGTGCAGGGTCCCTACGAGCAGTACTTC. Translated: CASSLVQGPYEQYF.

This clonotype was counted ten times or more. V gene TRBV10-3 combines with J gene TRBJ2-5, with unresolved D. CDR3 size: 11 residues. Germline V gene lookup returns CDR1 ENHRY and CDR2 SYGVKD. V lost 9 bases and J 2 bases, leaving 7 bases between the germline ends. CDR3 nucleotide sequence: TGTGCCATACGAGGACAAGAGACCCAGTACTTC. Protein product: CAIRGQETQYF.

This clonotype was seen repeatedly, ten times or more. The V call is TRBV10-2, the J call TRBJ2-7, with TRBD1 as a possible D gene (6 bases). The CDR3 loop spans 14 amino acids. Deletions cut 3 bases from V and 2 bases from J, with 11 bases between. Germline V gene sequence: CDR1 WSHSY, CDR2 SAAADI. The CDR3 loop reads CASSDLQGTYEQYF. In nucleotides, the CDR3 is TGCGCCAGCAGTGATCTCCAGGGGACCTACGAGCAGTACTTC.

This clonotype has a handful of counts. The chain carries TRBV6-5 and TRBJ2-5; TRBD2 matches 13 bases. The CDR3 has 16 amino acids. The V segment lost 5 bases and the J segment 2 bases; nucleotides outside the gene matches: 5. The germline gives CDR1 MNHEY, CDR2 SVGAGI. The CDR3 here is CASSHWTSGGQETQYF. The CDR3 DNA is TGTGCCAGCAGTCATTGGACTAGCGGGGGACAAGAGACCCAGTACTTC.